The entry that follows covers one TCR beta chain sequence. This CDR3 comprises 17 residues. Germline-derived CDR1 and CDR2 are SEHNR and FQNEAQ (reference sequence). V gave up 4 bases and J gave up 3 bases; unmatched junction bases: 9. This entry belongs to a study of blood T cell repertoires in COVID-19. One Seattle source followed patients from active infection through their disease course. Per the original data handling: For nucleated cells, counts were estimated from reference gene primer amplification. TCRdb keeps only in-frame clones here, not all; method: immunoSEQ multiplex PCR. V, J and clone size are those of that table, while D and trimming were read from the DNA. This sample has nearly 200,000 clones, with around four fifths found just once.

Sequenced sample: peripheral blood. This receptor was identified in a man aged 60 to 75 with COVID-19, enrolled during active disease. The chain employs TRBV7-9 and TRBJ2-7, with 13 bases identical to TRBD2. The CDR3 nucleotides are TGTGCCAGCAGCTACCGGACTAGCGGGAGCCTAAACTACGAGCAGTACTTC. This translates into CASSYRTSGSLNYEQYF.